This T cell receptor (beta chain) is drawn from a study of blood T cells in healthy people across ages. The CDR3 runs to 13 residues. Germline V gives CDR1 MNHNY, CDR2 SVGAGI (reference sequence). The germline V and J ends were trimmed by 8 bases and 3 bases, with 13 bases remaining between them. For the second PCR, which ran for about 7 to 11 cycles, a sample-barcoded 5' primer and a J-beta primer mix were used. With 12 random nucleotides, a template-switch adaptor tagged each individual cDNA molecule. MiXCR, applied by TCRdb to the 5' RACE reads, yields one record per CDR3 protein. The sample lists roughly 500,000 distinct CDR3 sequences, approximately 27% occurring once. The authors drew 8.5 to 10 milliliters of peripheral blood from each donor. Researchers isolated at least 7 million PBMCs per sample. At least 5.5 micrograms of total RNA were extracted per sample.

The receptor comes from a woman between 65 and 79 years old in good health. The specimen sequenced was blood. V gene TRBV6-6 combines with J gene TRBJ2-5; tentatively, D is TRBD2 (6 bases). The CDR3 DNA follows: TGTGCCAGCCTGGAGGGGAGTGAAGAGACCCAGTACTTC. It translates to CASLEGSEETQYF.